The present TCR beta chain was sequenced within a study of cytomegalovirus exposure and HLA in healthy donors. Remarks on this clone: Its matching antigen is unknown. One junction end disagrees with the germline gene, perhaps due to a read error.

This CDR3 is built from 12 residues. Germline-derived CDR1 and CDR2 are SEHNR and FQNEAQ (reference sequence). The study ran its PCR with 60 Vbeta and 13 Jbeta primers. Assay used: immunoSEQ multiplex PCR; TCRdb lists only in-frame clones, some missing. Seen here are approximately 150,000 clones, roughly 76% observed once, and the top ten hold around 1.5%. Study-level findings and limits: In a later analysis, at a false discovery rate of 0.05, 17,000 or so TCR beta sequences matched HLA alleles.

The source is a female donor in good health and CMV-seronegative. The sequenced sample consisted of PBMCs. V gene TRBV7-9 combines with J gene TRBJ1-5; D remains ambiguous. The CDR3 nucleotides are TGTTCCAGCAGTTCCCAGAATCAGCCCCAGCATTTT. It encodes CSSSSQNQPQHF.